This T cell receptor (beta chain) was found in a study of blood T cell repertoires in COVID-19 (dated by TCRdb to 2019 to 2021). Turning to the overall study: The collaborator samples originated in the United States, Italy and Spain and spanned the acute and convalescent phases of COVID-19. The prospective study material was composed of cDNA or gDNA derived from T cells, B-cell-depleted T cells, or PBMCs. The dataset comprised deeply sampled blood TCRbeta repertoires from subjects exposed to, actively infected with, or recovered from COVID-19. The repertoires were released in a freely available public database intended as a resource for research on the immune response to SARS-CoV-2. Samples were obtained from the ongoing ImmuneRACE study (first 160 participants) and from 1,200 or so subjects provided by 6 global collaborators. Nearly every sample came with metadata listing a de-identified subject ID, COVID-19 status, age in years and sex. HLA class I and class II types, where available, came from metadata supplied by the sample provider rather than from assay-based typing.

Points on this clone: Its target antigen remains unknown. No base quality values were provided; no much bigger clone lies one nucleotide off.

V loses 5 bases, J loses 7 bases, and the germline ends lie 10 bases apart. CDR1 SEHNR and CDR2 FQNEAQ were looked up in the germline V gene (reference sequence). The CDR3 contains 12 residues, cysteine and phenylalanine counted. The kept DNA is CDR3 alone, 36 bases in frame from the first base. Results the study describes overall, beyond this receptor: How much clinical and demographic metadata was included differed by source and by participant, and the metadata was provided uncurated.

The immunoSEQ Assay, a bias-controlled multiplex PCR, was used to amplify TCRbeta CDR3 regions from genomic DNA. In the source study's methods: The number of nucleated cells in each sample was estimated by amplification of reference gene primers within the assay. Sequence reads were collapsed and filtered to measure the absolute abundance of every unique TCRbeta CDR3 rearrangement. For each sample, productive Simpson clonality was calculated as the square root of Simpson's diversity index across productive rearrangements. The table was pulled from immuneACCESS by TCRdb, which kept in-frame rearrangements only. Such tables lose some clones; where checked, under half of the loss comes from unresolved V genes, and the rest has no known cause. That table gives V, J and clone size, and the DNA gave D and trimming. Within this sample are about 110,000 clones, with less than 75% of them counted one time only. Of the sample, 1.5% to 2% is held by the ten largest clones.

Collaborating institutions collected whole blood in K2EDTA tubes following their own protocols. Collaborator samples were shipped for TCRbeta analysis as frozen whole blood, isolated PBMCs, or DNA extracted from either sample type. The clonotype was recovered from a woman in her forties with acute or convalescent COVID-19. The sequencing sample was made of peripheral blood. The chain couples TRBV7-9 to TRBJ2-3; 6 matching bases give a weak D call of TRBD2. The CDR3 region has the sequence CASSRGLNTQYF. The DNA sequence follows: TGTGCCAGCAGCCGGGGACTTAATACGCAGTATTTT.